Below, 8 T cell receptor beta chains from the same sample are listed, as sequenced in a study of blood T cell repertoires in COVID-19. Clones were sequenced by immunoSEQ multiplex PCR, and TCRdb holds only the in-frame ones, with some missing. The profile shows 250,000 to 350,000 clones, 90% of them singletons. Sequencing was done on a sample of peripheral blood. The receptor set was obtained from a woman between 45 and 60 years old with COVID-19, enrolled during active disease.

This chain links TRBV18 with TRBJ1-2; D is ambiguous. The CDR3 sequence is 14 residues long. The germline gives CDR1 KGHSH, CDR2 LQKENI. The V gene lost 0 bases and the J gene lost 4 bases, with 9 bases spanning the gap. DNA of the CDR3: TGTGCCAGCTCACCACCAGGAGGGATCTATGGCTACACCTTC. Protein: CASSPPGGIYGYTF.

V and J are TRBV6-6 and TRBJ1-2, with 7 nucleotides matching TRBD1. Germline V gene lookup returns CDR1 MNHNY and CDR2 SVGAGI (reference sequence). Trimming removed 5 bases from V and 0 bases from J; junction bases left unmatched: 9. CDR3 length: 16 residues. DNA of the CDR3: TGTGCCAGCAGTCGAAAAAAAGGGGGCGCTAACTATGGCTACACCTTC. Encoded protein: CASSRKKGGANYGYTF.

V usage is TRBV9 and J usage is TRBJ2-1, with 14 bases aligning to TRBD2. The germline gives CDR1 SGDLS, CDR2 YYNGEE. The CDR3 runs 16 residues. Trimming removed 3 bases from V and 9 bases from J; junction bases left unmatched: 8. The CDR3 reads CASSAGLAGGQGEQFF. In nucleotides, the CDR3 is TGTGCCAGCAGCGCCGGACTAGCGGGAGGCCAGGGTGAGCAGTTCTTC.

The table lists this clone with a few counts. The J gene is TRBJ2-3, the V gene TRBV7-9; TRBD2 matches at 7 bases. Trimming removed 6 bases from V and 0 bases from J; junction bases left unmatched: 3. Germline-derived CDR1 and CDR2 are SEHNR and FQNEAQ (reference sequence). The length of the CDR3 is 14 residues. CDR3 loop: CASSYSGSTDTQYF. DNA for the CDR3: TGTGCCAGCAGTTATAGCGGGAGCACAGATACGCAGTATTTT.

The chain carries TRBV4-3 and TRBJ2-1; D uncertain. The length of the CDR3 is 15 residues. V gave up 4 bases and J gave up 7 bases, with 17 bases separating them. The V gene's germline CDR1 is LGHNA and CDR2 YSLEER. The CDR3 DNA sequence: TGCGCCAGCAGCCGAGGAGCTGCCCAAAGTAATGAGCAGTTCTTC. It specifies CASSRGAAQSNEQFF.

The CDR3: CASSSPGRGEETQYF. DNA for the CDR3: TGTGCCAGCAGCTCCCCAGGCAGGGGGGAAGAGACCCAGTACTTC. The chain joins TRBV5-4 to TRBJ2-5; perhaps TRBD1 as D (7 bases). The V gene's germline CDR1 is SGHNT and CDR2 YYREEE (reference sequence). This CDR3 comprises 15 residues. The germline V and J ends were trimmed by 3 bases and 3 bases, with 15 bases remaining between them.

The chain carries TRBV27 and TRBJ2-7, with 11 positions matching TRBD1. Germline trimming cut 6 bases from V and 6 bases from J; bases unmatched to any gene: 1. Germline CDR1 reads MNHEY; CDR2 reads SMNVEV (reference sequence). There are 12 residues in the CDR3. CDR3 coding DNA: TGTGCCAGCAGCGGACAGGGGGCCGAGCAGTACTTC. Its translation: CASSGQGAEQYF.

This clone was found once. This chain connects TRBV14 to TRBJ1-2; maybe TRBD1 (6 bases). The CDR3 is 15 residues long. From germline, CDR1 is SGHDN and CDR2 FVKESK. The V gene lost 3 bases and the J gene lost 8 bases, with 19 bases spanning the gap. Here the CDR3 DNA reads TGTGCCAGCAGCCATCTACAGGGAAGAGGTCGAGGCTACACCTTC. Protein: CASSHLQGRGRGYTF.